The clone carrying this T cell receptor beta chain turned up a few times. Its antigen is unidentified. MiXCR, run by TCRdb on the reads, gives a single entry per CDR3 protein. The sample lists over 85,000 distinct CDR3 sequences, approximately 15% occurring once. Trimming at V came to 3 bases and at J to 5 bases, leaving 8 bases not matched to a gene. Germline-derived CDR1 and CDR2 are DFQATT and SNEGSKA (reference sequence). This CDR3 contains 15 residues. This sample is part of a study of T cell repertoires in cytomegalovirus infection. Looking at the study overall: Carrying CMV and the relevant HLA type showed in public TCR beta signatures. Points from the study as a whole: HLA-C-restricted CMV-specific TCR beta clonotypes prevailed in the ex vivo response.

The receptor's source is a human donor in good health (CMV status not recorded). Some clones in this sample may be carry-over from other donors' samples. Sequenced: PBMCs. V is TRBV20-1 and J is TRBJ1-1, with 11 bases fitting TRBD1. This chain's CDR3 is CSAREGTGGGTEAFF. CDR3 sequence (DNA): TGCAGTGCTAGGGAGGGGACAGGGGGTGGAACTGAAGCTTTCTTT.